This entry lists 8 T cell receptor beta chains sequenced from one sample in a study of T-cell reconstitution after alpha-beta-depleted transplantation in children. The authors prepared the TCRbeta library with unique molecular identifiers. TCRdb reanalysed the PCR reads using MiXCR and keeps one entry per CDR3 protein. This sample has fewer than 350,000 distinct CDR3 sequences, with 10% found just once. The sample here was PBMCs, taken before TCRalphabeta/CD19-depleted stem cell transplant. The source of these receptors is a boy in the first two years of life with acute myeloid leukemia, due to receive a stem cell transplant.

J is TRBJ2-3 and V is TRBV7-9, with 10 bases identical to TRBD2. V gave up 5 bases and J gave up 5 bases; unmatched junction bases: 13. Per germline, CDR1 SEHNR and CDR2 FQNEAQ (reference sequence). The CDR3 sequence is 17 residues long. Here the CDR3 DNA reads TGTGCCAGCAGCCCGAGCCTACTAGCGGGATTCGGAGATACGCAGTATTTT. It specifies CASSPSLLAGFGDTQYF.

As concerns this clonotype: One base away lies a much larger clone, so this may be a sequencing read error. The gene calls are TRBV7-3 and TRBJ2-2, with TRBD1 as a possible D gene (6 bases). Per germline, CDR1 SGHTA and CDR2 FQGTGA. The CDR3 length is 15 residues. The CDR3 is CASSWGHKNTGDLFF. The CDR3 DNA reads TGTGCCAGCAGCTGGGGACATAAGAACACCGGGGACCTGTTTTTT.

This clonotype was recorded many times. The chain has TRBV12-3 or TRBV12-4 and TRBJ2-7, with D perhaps TRBD1 (6 bases). This CDR3 contains 14 residues. Trimming removed 5 bases from V and 3 bases from J, with 14 bases in between. For the CDR3, the DNA is TGTGCCAGCAGTCTAGGGCTACAGGGCTACGAGCAGTACTTC. Amino acids: CASSLGLQGYEQYF.

This clonotype came up many times. The chain carries TRBV7-8 and TRBJ2-7, with unresolved D. This CDR3 contains 11 residues. The germline V and J ends were trimmed by 8 bases and 7 bases, with 12 bases remaining between them. Germline assignment: CDR1 SGHVS and CDR2 FQNEAQ. CDR3 residues: CASVTAWEQYF. The CDR3 nucleotides read TGTGCCAGCGTTACCGCCTGGGAGCAGTACTTC.

This clonotype was counted many times. The chain carries TRBV4-3 and TRBJ2-1, with 10 nucleotides matching TRBD2. Germline V lookup: CDR1 LGHNA, CDR2 YSLEER. After removal of 4 bases from V and 4 bases from J, the junction contained 4 bases not matched to a gene. CDR3 length: 15 amino acids. This CDR3 reads CASSLRAGGYNEQFF. CDR3 sequence (DNA): TGCGCCAGCAGCCTAAGAGCGGGAGGGTACAATGAGCAGTTCTTC.

This clonotype was seen at least ten times. V usage is TRBV5-1 and J usage is TRBJ2-5, with no clear D. The germline V gene encodes CDR1 SGHRS and CDR2 YFSETQ. There are 13 residues in the CDR3. Trimming removed 4 bases at V and 5 bases at J, with 12 bases between. The CDR3 bases are TGCGCCAGCAGCGGTGGGATAGGGGAGACCCAGTACTTC. Protein product: CASSGGIGETQYF.

This clonotype was seen a few times. This rearrangement joins TRBV6-1 to TRBJ1-6; D not resolved. Germline V gene sequence: CDR1 MNHNS, CDR2 SASEGT. V was clipped by 5 bases and J by 3 bases, with 11 bases between them. This CDR3 is 15 amino acids long. The DNA of the CDR3 is TGTGCCAGCAGTCAAAATTTCCGCTATAATTCACCCCTCCACTTT. This encodes CASSQNFRYNSPLHF.

The gene calls are TRBV9 and TRBJ2-1; TRBD1 agrees at 8 bases. With 0 bases clipped from V and 5 bases from J, the junction kept 4 bases outside the gene matches. Germline lookup yields CDR1 SGDLS and CDR2 YYNGEE. The CDR3 contains 15 residues. The CDR3 DNA follows: TGTGCCAGCAGCGTAGTTGGGACAGGTGACAATGAGCAGTTCTTC. It is translated as CASSVVGTGDNEQFF.